The source of this TCR beta chain is a study of radiotherapy plus CTLA-4 blockade in lung cancer. Overall study: For approximately 19% of patients, objective responses occurred, and just over 30% had disease control.

The V gene's germline CDR1 is MNHEY and CDR2 SVGAGI. The CDR3 loop spans 14 amino acids. The trim removed 5 bases at V and 2 bases at J, leaving 5 bases unmatched. The assay was immunoSEQ multiplex PCR, and TCRdb's table has in-frame clones only and misses some. The sample shows about 110,000 clones, more than 75% of them seen only once. The sample consisted of peripheral blood, taken from a patient treated with radiotherapy plus ipilimumab. This TCR was sampled from a human donor with non-small cell lung cancer that progressed on radiotherapy plus ipilimumab. Some clones in this sample may be carry-over from other donors' samples. The chain joins TRBV6-5 to TRBJ2-5; 7 nucleotides line up with TRBD2. CDR3 residues: CASSPPGGQETQYF. CDR3 nucleotide sequence: TGTGCCAGCAGTCCCCCGGGGGGTCAAGAGACCCAGTACTTC.